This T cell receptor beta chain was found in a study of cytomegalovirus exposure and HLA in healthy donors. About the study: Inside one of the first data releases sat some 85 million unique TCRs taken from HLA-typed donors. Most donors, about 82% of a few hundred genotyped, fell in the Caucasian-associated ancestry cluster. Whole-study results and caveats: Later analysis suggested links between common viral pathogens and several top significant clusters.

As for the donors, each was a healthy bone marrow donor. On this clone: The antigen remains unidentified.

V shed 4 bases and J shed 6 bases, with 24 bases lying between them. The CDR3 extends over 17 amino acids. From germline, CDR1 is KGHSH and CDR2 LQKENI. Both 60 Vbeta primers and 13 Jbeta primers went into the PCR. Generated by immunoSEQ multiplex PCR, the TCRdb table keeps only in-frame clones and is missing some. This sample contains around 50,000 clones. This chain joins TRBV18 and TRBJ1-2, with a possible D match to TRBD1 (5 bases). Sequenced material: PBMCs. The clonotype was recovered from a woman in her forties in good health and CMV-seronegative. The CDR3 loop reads CASSLIADSANGNGYTF. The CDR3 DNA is TGTGCCAGCTCACTGATCGCCGACAGTGCCAACGGAAATGGCTACACCTTC.